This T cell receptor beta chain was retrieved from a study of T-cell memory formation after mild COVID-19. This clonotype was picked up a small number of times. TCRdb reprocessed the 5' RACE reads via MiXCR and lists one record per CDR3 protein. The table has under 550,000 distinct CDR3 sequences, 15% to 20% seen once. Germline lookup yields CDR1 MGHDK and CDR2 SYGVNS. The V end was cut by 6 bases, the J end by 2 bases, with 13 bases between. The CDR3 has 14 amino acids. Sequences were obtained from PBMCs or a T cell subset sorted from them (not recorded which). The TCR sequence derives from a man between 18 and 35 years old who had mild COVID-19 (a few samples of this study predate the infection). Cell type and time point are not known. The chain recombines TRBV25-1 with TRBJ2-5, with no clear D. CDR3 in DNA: TGTGCCAGCAGCGCCCGGATAGAGCAAGAGACCCAGTACTTC. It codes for CASSARIEQETQYF. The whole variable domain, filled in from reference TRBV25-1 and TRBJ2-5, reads EADIYQTPRYLVIGTGKKITLECSQTMGHDKMYWYQQDPGMELHLIHYSYGVNSTEKGDLSSESTVSRIRTEHFPLTLESARPSHTSQYLCASSARIEQETQYFGPGTRLLVL.